Listed below are T cell receptor beta chains from one sample, sequenced in a study of blood T cells in healthy people across ages. TCRdb passed the 5' RACE reads through MiXCR, listing each CDR3 protein once. The sample lists some 670,000 distinct CDR3 sequences; roughly half were seen once. Sequenced: blood. The receptors were sampled from a woman older than 75 in good health. Both conserved end residues are part of each CDR3. A D gene is named only where the DNA matches it firmly. Expanded clones are given a class, and other clones once, few, many or no size at all.

CDR3nt: TGCAGTGCCCACAGGGGGAACTATGGCTACACCTTC
CDR3aa: CSAHRGNYGYTF
v_gene: TRBV20-1
abundance: many
j_gene: TRBJ1-2
d_gene: TRBD1

CDR3nt: TGTGCCATCAGTGCCTCGACAGGGGACTATGGCTACACCTTC
CDR3aa: CAISASTGDYGYTF
v_gene: TRBV10-3
abundance: .
j_gene: TRBJ1-2
d_gene: TRBD1

CDR3nt: TGTGCCAGCAAGCAGCGGACCAGCTCCTACGAGCAGTACTTC
CDR3aa: CASKQRTSSYEQYF
v_gene: TRBV27
abundance: .
j_gene: TRBJ2-7
d_gene: .

CDR3nt: TGTGCCAGCAGTTATGGAGGGATTCCCAATGAGCAGTTCTTC
CDR3aa: CASSYGGIPNEQFF
v_gene: TRBV28
abundance: many
j_gene: TRBJ2-1
d_gene: .

CDR3nt: TGTGCCAGCACATCCCGGGACGGGTACTACGAGCAGTACTTC
CDR3aa: CASTSRDGYYEQYF
v_gene: TRBV13
abundance: .
j_gene: TRBJ2-7
d_gene: .

CDR3nt: TGTGCCAGCAGTAAGTCCGGGACGGTCTACGAGCAGTACTTC
CDR3aa: CASSKSGTVYEQYF
v_gene: TRBV7-9
abundance: .
j_gene: TRBJ2-7
d_gene: .

CDR3nt: TGTGCCAGCGGTCGGCTGGGACAGCTATCCTACGAGCAGTACTTC
CDR3aa: CASGRLGQLSYEQYF
v_gene: TRBV7-3
abundance: .
j_gene: TRBJ2-7
d_gene: TRBD1

CDR3nt: TGTGCCAGCAGCGTCCCGGGACTACATTCAACAAATGAGCAGTTCTTC
CDR3aa: CASSVPGLHSTNEQFF
v_gene: TRBV9
abundance: .
j_gene: TRBJ2-1
d_gene: TRBD2

CDR3nt: TGTGCCAGCAGCTACCGTGGGGTCTACAATGAGCAGTTCTTC
CDR3aa: CASSYRGVYNEQFF
v_gene: TRBV11-2
abundance: many
j_gene: TRBJ2-1
d_gene: .

CDR3nt: TGCGCCAGCAGTTTCACGAACAGGTTGAGCGAGCAGTTCTTC
CDR3aa: CASSFTNRLSEQFF
v_gene: TRBV5-1
abundance: .
j_gene: TRBJ2-1
d_gene: .

CDR3nt: TGTGCCAGCAGTTTACGAACAGAAACTCTGGTTCCGACAGATACGCAGTATTTT
CDR3aa: CASSLRTETLVPTDTQYF
v_gene: TRBV28
abundance: many
j_gene: TRBJ2-3
d_gene: .

CDR3nt: TGCAGCGTAGCGAGGGACGGGTCCTCCTACGAGCAGTACTTC
CDR3aa: CSVARDGSSYEQYF
v_gene: TRBV29-1
abundance: .
j_gene: TRBJ2-7
d_gene: .

CDR3nt: TGTGCCAGCAGAGAGGGACAAATCTATGGCTACACCTTC
CDR3aa: CASREGQIYGYTF
v_gene: TRBV28
abundance: .
j_gene: TRBJ1-2
d_gene: .

CDR3nt: TGCGCCAGCAGCTTGAGGTGGGCAGGTAGCACAGATACGCAGTATTTT
CDR3aa: CASSLRWAGSTDTQYF
v_gene: TRBV5-1
abundance: .
j_gene: TRBJ2-3
d_gene: .

CDR3nt: TGTGCCAGCAGTTCAAGCTGGAGCTCCTACGAGCAGTACTTC
CDR3aa: CASSSSWSSYEQYF
v_gene: TRBV12-3/TRBV12-4
abundance: .
j_gene: TRBJ2-7
d_gene: .

CDR3nt: TGTGCCGGCAGTTTGGGATCCAGGAGGAGTTCAAGGCAGTACTTC
CDR3aa: CAGSLGSRRSSRQYF
v_gene: TRBV28
abundance: .
j_gene: TRBJ2-7
d_gene: .

CDR3nt: TGTGCCAGCAGCCAAGGGGCAGCGTACTATGGCTACACCTTC
CDR3aa: CASSQGAAYYGYTF
v_gene: TRBV3-1
abundance: many
j_gene: TRBJ1-2
d_gene: .

CDR3nt: TGTGCCAGCAGTTTCGGGGGGCCGGGGACAGATACGCAGTATTTT
CDR3aa: CASSFGGPGTDTQYF
v_gene: TRBV12-3/TRBV12-4
abundance: .
j_gene: TRBJ2-3
d_gene: .

CDR3nt: TGTGCCAGCAGCTTGGATCTGGGGGCGACCTACAATGAGCAGTTCTTC
CDR3aa: CASSLDLGATYNEQFF
v_gene: TRBV5-6
abundance: .
j_gene: TRBJ2-1
d_gene: .

CDR3nt: TGTGCCAGCAGCACCTTCCTCGGACTATACAATGAGCAGTTCTTC
CDR3aa: CASSTFLGLYNEQFF
v_gene: TRBV7-9
abundance: .
j_gene: TRBJ2-1
d_gene: .

CDR3nt: TGCGCCAGCAGTGGGCGAAGGAGCTCCTACGAGCAGTACTTC
CDR3aa: CASSGRRSSYEQYF
v_gene: TRBV10-2
abundance: .
j_gene: TRBJ2-7
d_gene: .

CDR3nt: TGCAGTGCTAGAGCCCCCGGGACAGGATTCTCTGGGGCCAACGTCCTGACTTTC
CDR3aa: CSARAPGTGFSGANVLTF
v_gene: TRBV20-1
abundance: .
j_gene: TRBJ2-6
d_gene: TRBD1

CDR3nt: TGTGCCAGCAGCTTTAATCTACTTTCCTACAATGAGCAGTTCTTC
CDR3aa: CASSFNLLSYNEQFF
v_gene: TRBV3-1
abundance: many
j_gene: TRBJ2-1
d_gene: .

CDR3nt: TGTGCCAGCACCCCAGGATATGGCGGGGGGCAAAATGAGCAGTTCTTC
CDR3aa: CASTPGYGGGQNEQFF
v_gene: TRBV27
abundance: .
j_gene: TRBJ2-1
d_gene: TRBD2

CDR3nt: TGTGCCAGCAGCCTTCGGGCTAGCGGAAAAAACATTCAGTACTTC
CDR3aa: CASSLRASGKNIQYF
v_gene: TRBV3-1
abundance: .
j_gene: TRBJ2-4
d_gene: TRBD2